A single sample gave rise to the 13 T cell receptor beta chains below, sequenced in a study of blood T cell repertoires in COVID-19. Clones were sequenced by immunoSEQ multiplex PCR, and TCRdb holds only the in-frame ones, with some missing. The sample lists some 40,000 clones, about 90% occurring once. The material sequenced was peripheral blood. The receptors here all came from a human donor in a cohort sampled during active COVID-19.

The CDR3 sequence: CASSSTGDGEKLFF. Written as DNA, the CDR3 is TGTGCCAGCAGTTCGACAGGGGATGGGGAAAAACTGTTTTTT. The chain combines TRBV28 with TRBJ1-4, with 8 bases aligning to TRBD1. Germline V CDR1 and CDR2: MDHEN, SYDVKM. V lost 4 bases, J lost 8 bases, and 6 bases stayed unmatched. The CDR3 has 14 residues. Filled out from reference TRBV28 and TRBJ1-4, the complete variable domain reads DVKVTQSSRYLVKRTGEKVFLECVQDMDHENMFWYRQDPGLGLRLIYFSYDVKMKEKGDIPEGYSVSREKKERFSLILESASTNQTSMYLCASSSTGDGEKLFFGSGTQLSVL.

The chain has TRBV9 and TRBJ2-1; 11 nucleotides line up with TRBD2. Trimming removed 0 bases from V and 7 bases from J; junction bases left unmatched: 15. CDR3 length: 19 amino acids. The germline CDR1 and CDR2 sequences are SGDLS and YYNGEE. Written as DNA, the CDR3 is TGTGCCAGCAGCGTAGAGTCACTAGCGGGAGCAGGGCCCAGAAATGAGCAGTTCTTC. Translated: CASSVESLAGAGPRNEQFF.

The chain recombines TRBV9 with TRBJ2-1; 7 bases fit TRBD1. Trimming took 2 bases from V and 7 from J; bases not matched to a gene: 3. Germline V gene lookup returns CDR1 SGDLS and CDR2 YYNGEE. The CDR3 runs 13 residues. The CDR3 is CASSVRQGNEQFF. The CDR3 DNA reads TGTGCCAGCAGCGTGAGACAGGGTAATGAGCAGTTCTTC.

This clone has more than one count but fewer than ten. This sequence joins TRBV28 and TRBJ2-7; tentatively, D is TRBD2 (6 bases). Trimming removed 2 bases from V and 3 bases from J, with 11 bases in between. The CDR3 consists of 14 residues. The germline gives CDR1 MDHEN, CDR2 SYDVKM. DNA of the CDR3: TGTGCCAGCAGTTTAGGACTAACCCGCTACGAGCAGTACTTC. Translation gives CASSLGLTRYEQYF.

The CDR3 sequence: CAAGRGEALNQPQHF. In nucleotides, the CDR3 is TGCGCCGCAGGGCGGGGGGAGGCCCTAAATCAGCCCCAGCATTTT. The rearrangement uses TRBV10-1 and TRBJ1-5, with D tentatively TRBD1 (5 bases). The CDR3 totals 15 residues. CDR1 WNHNN and CDR2 SYGVQD come from the germline V gene (reference sequence). Deletions cut 11 bases from V and 4 bases from J, with 21 bases between.

CDR3: CASSLRGWGQGPTEQYF. CDR3 sequence (DNA): TGTGCCAGCAGTTTGAGGGGTTGGGGGCAGGGTCCCACGGAGCAGTACTTC. The V and J genes are TRBV27 and TRBJ2-7; D might be TRBD1 (6 bases). V lost 3 bases, J lost 7 bases, and 25 bases lay in between. Germline CDR1 and CDR2: MNHEY and SMNVEV (reference sequence). This CDR3 contains 17 residues.

This chain uses TRBV6-5 with TRBJ2-3, with 7 nucleotides matching TRBD1. The CDR3 is made up of 14 amino acids. After removal of 0 bases from V and 3 bases from J, the junction contained 0 bases not matched to a gene. CDR1 and CDR2 (germline): MNHEY, SVGAGI. The CDR3 here is CASSYSDRTDTQYF. DNA of the CDR3: TGTGCCAGCAGTTACTCGGACAGGACAGATACGCAGTATTTT.

This clone has only one observation. The chain is built from TRBV19 and TRBJ1-1; no clear D. CDR3 length: 13 residues. V was shortened by 1 base and J by 6 bases, with 9 bases between the two germline ends. Germline lookup yields CDR1 LNHDA and CDR2 SQIVND (reference sequence). This CDR3 is CASSIGSNAEAFF. DNA for the CDR3: TGTGCCAGTAGTATAGGGTCTAACGCTGAAGCTTTCTTT.

This rearrangement joins TRBV13 to TRBJ2-5; a possible D gene is TRBD2 (5 bases). Germline values: CDR1 PRHDT, CDR2 FYEKMQ (reference sequence). Trimming removed 5 bases at V and 2 bases at J, with 18 bases between. CDR3 length equals 16 residues. CDR3 amino acids: CASSPPGELGQETQYF. Written as DNA, the CDR3 is TGTGCCAGCAGCCCCCCTGGTGAACTAGGACAAGAGACCCAGTACTTC.

This clone was seen only once. This sequence joins TRBV3-1 (or the pseudogene TRBV3-2) and TRBJ1-5; 9 positions match TRBD1. The CDR3 is 16 amino acids. Germline V gene data show CDR1 as LGHDT and CDR2 as YNNKEL (reference sequence). V was clipped by 6 bases and J by 5 bases; unmatched bases: 11. DNA of the CDR3: TGTGCCAGCAGACTGAGCGAAGACAGGGGGGATCAGCCCCAGCATTTT. As protein: CASRLSEDRGDQPQHF.

In its sample, this clone was seen once. V and J are TRBV4-1 and TRBJ2-5, with 7 bases fitting TRBD2. V shed 1 base and J 2 bases; nucleotides not matched to a gene: 7. There are 16 residues in the CDR3. Germline CDR1 is MGHRA and CDR2 is YSYEKL. The CDR3 loop is CASSQVQAGLQETQYF. DNA for the CDR3: TGCGCCAGCAGCCAAGTTCAAGCGGGGTTACAAGAGACCCAGTACTTC.

The chain employs TRBV11-3 and TRBJ2-1; 11 bases match TRBD1. V lost 1 base, J lost 8 bases, and 7 bases stayed unmatched. CDR1 is SGHNT, CDR2 YENEEA, per germline. This CDR3 is 16 amino acids long. The CDR3 nucleotides read TGTGCCAGCAGCTTAGCAGGACAGGGGGCTTTGGATGAGCAGTTCTTC. It specifies CASSLAGQGALDEQFF.

The chain employs TRBV11-2 and TRBJ1-4; TRBD1 aligns across 10 bases. This CDR3 is 15 amino acids long. V was pared by 4 bases and J by 7 bases, with 6 bases of the junction left unmatched. CDR1 SGHAT and CDR2 FQNNGV come from the germline V gene. Written as DNA, the CDR3 is TGTGCCAGCAGCTCCTCCTGGGACAGGGGTGAAAAACTGTTTTTT. Residues: CASSSSWDRGEKLFF.